This TCR beta chain was sequenced in a study of blood T cell repertoires in COVID-19. Overall study context: Material from acute and convalescent COVID-19 was sourced from the United States, Italy and Spain. In each case, the material was cDNA or gDNA derived from T cells, B-cell-depleted T cells, or PBMCs.

In the original workflow: The authors estimated nucleated cell counts from reference gene primer amplification. This table comes from immunoSEQ multiplex PCR, and its TCRdb copy is limited to in-frame clones, with some not included. The V and J calls and the clone size are those of that table, but D and trimming were determined from the DNA. Of approximately 94,000 clones in the sample, approximately 81% are singletons; the top ten hold more than 10%. Sequenced material: peripheral blood. The receptor was isolated from a human donor in a cohort sampled during active COVID-19.

The CDR3 DNA reads as TGTGCCAGCAGGCGGACTAGCGGGACCGGGGAGCTGTTTTTT. This sequence encodes CASRRTSGTGELFF. This rearrangement joins TRBV13 to TRBJ2-2, with TRBD2 matching over 11 bases. The CDR3 covers 14 residues. Trimming took 6 bases from V and 5 from J; bases not matched to a gene: 2. CDR1 PRHDT and CDR2 FYEKMQ come from the germline V gene (reference sequence).